This T cell receptor (beta chain) was captured in a study of human thymus T cells. In the case of this clone: Its antigen is still unknown.

Generated by immunoSEQ multiplex PCR, the TCRdb table keeps only in-frame clones and is missing some. The profile covers some 120,000 clones, with around 94% appearing a single time and 0.02% to 0.03% taken by the ten largest. Resections removed during corrective heart surgery provided the thymus tissue used. Trimming removed 7 bases from V and 5 bases from J; junction bases left unmatched: 4. The CDR3 spans 13 residues. CDR1 and CDR2 (germline): MNHNS, SASEGT. Study observations and caveats: What appeared biased in thymic and blood repertoires was the usage of V and J genes. A high degree of thymic repertoire overlap among unrelated individuals was reported in related research.

Sequenced: thymus tissue. The V and J genes are TRBV6-1 and TRBJ1-5; 8 bases align to TRBD1. This sequence was found in a boy under three years old with a congenital heart defect but otherwise immunologically healthy. CDR3 nucleotides: TGTGCCAGCAATCAGGGGGCGCATCAGCCCCAGCATTTT. Amino acid sequence: CASNQGAHQPQHF.